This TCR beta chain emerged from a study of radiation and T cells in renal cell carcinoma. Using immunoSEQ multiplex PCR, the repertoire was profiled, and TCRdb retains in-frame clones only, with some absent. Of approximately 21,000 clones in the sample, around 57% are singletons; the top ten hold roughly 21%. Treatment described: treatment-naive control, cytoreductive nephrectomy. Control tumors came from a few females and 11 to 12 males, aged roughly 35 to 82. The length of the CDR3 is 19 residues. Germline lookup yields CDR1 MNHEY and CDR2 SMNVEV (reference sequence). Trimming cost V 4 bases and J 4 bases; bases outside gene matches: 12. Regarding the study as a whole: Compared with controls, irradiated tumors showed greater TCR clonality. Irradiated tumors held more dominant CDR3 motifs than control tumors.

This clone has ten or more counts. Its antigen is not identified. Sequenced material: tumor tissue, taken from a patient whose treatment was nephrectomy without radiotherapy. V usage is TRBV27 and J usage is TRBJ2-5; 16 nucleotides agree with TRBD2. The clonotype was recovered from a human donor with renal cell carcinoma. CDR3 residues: CASSYTSGTSGGASETQYF. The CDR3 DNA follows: TGTGCCAGCAGTTACACATCCGGGACTAGCGGGGGGGCCTCAGAGACCCAGTACTTC.